The 26 T cell receptor beta chains reported below all come from one sample, sequenced in a study of cytomegalovirus exposure and HLA in healthy donors. The assay was immunoSEQ multiplex PCR, and TCRdb's table has in-frame clones only and misses some. The table shows under 200,000 clones, with about 89% occurring only once. Material: PBMCs. The receptors were gathered from a woman aged 18-29 years in good health and CMV-seropositive.

The chain combines TRBV7-9 with TRBJ2-5, with 8 bases matching TRBD1. After removal of 5 bases from V and 5 bases from J, the junction contained 7 bases not matched to a gene. The CDR3 sequence is 14 residues long. In germline, CDR1 is SEHNR, CDR2 FQNEAQ (reference sequence). CDR3 nucleotide sequence: TGTGCCAGCAGCACCTCAGGGGGCGGGGAGACCCAGTACTTC. Translated: CASSTSGGGETQYF.

This chain connects TRBV7-2 to TRBJ1-1, with D possibly being TRBD1 (6 bases). V lost 2 bases to trimming and J lost 4 bases, with 11 bases between them. The germline gives CDR1 SGHTA, CDR2 FQGNSA. This CDR3 spans 14 amino acids. CDR3 region: CASSLSQGSTEAFF. The CDR3 DNA reads TGTGCCAGCAGCTTAAGCCAGGGGAGCACTGAAGCTTTCTTT.

The chain recombines TRBV19 with TRBJ1-2; D might be TRBD1 (6 bases). V was trimmed by 4 bases and J by 10 bases, leaving 19 bases between them. CDR3 size: 14 residues. In germline, CDR1 is LNHDA, CDR2 SQIVND (reference sequence). This CDR3 is CASSTGATAPDYTF. The DNA for the CDR3 is TGTGCCAGTAGTACAGGGGCCACAGCTCCCGACTACACCTTC.

This clone has only one observation. This chain connects TRBV28 to TRBJ2-7, with 9 nucleotides matching TRBD1. V lost 7 bases and J lost 3; bases outside the gene matches: 7. This CDR3 contains 14 residues. Germline V gene lookup returns CDR1 MDHEN and CDR2 SYDVKM. CDR3 in amino acids: CASTRQGVFYEQYF. The CDR3 bases are TGTGCCAGCACCAGACAGGGGGTCTTCTACGAGCAGTACTTC.

This sequence joins TRBV27 and TRBJ2-1; 8 bases are a match to TRBD1. The CDR3 covers 16 residues. In germline, CDR1 is MNHEY, CDR2 SMNVEV (reference sequence). V lost 5 bases, J lost 2 bases, and 8 bases stayed unmatched. CDR3: CASSPRWTGTYNEQFF. CDR3 DNA: TGTGCCAGCAGTCCGCGTTGGACAGGGACCTACAATGAGCAGTTCTTC.

V gene TRBV30 combines with J gene TRBJ2-1; 9 nucleotides agree with TRBD2. The V gene's germline CDR1 is GTSNPN and CDR2 SVGIG (reference sequence). The J segment lost 10 bases and the V segment lost 2 bases, leaving 6 bases of the junction unmatched. The CDR3 is 13 residues long. The CDR3 loop reads CAWSTSGGWEQFF. In DNA form, the CDR3 reads TGTGCCTGGAGTACCAGCGGGGGGTGGGAGCAGTTCTTC.

V and J are TRBV6-1 and TRBJ1-1, with D perhaps TRBD1 (5 bases). The CDR3 consists of 12 residues. V dropped 0 bases and J dropped 8 bases, with 7 bases sitting between them. Germline CDR1 reads MNHNS; CDR2 reads SASEGT. The CDR3 sequence is CASSEAKGEAFF. The CDR3 nucleotides read TGTGCCAGCAGTGAAGCGAAGGGGGAAGCTTTCTTT.

CDR3 coding DNA: TGCGCCAGCAGCCCCCGACACCCGCTACGGACTAATGAAAAACTGTTTTTT. As protein: CASSPRHPLRTNEKLFF. J is TRBJ1-4 and V is TRBV4-1; D unresolved. V lost 4 bases to trimming and J lost 2 bases, with 17 bases between them. Germline V CDR1 and CDR2: MGHRA, YSYEKL. The CDR3 length is 17 residues.

This chain joins TRBV5-4 and TRBJ2-3; 9 nucleotides match TRBD1. Germline V gene sequence: CDR1 SGHNT, CDR2 YYREEE (reference sequence). V trimming: 4 bases; J trimming: 9 bases; junction bases outside the gene matches: 15. This CDR3 comprises 16 residues. CDR3 residues: CASSTDRGGGRGTQYF. Here the CDR3 DNA reads TGTGCCAGCAGCACTGACAGGGGGGGCGGTAGGGGAACGCAGTATTTT.

The V call is TRBV19, the J call TRBJ2-3; 8 bases map to TRBD1. CDR3 length equals 17 residues. Germline loops: CDR1 LNHDA, CDR2 SQIVND (reference sequence). After removal of 0 bases from V and 3 bases from J, the junction contained 8 bases not matched to a gene. For the CDR3, the DNA is TGTGCCAGTAGTATAGACCGGGCAGGGGGCTTAACAGATACGCAGTATTTT. Amino acid sequence: CASSIDRAGGLTDTQYF. The full variable domain, with the rest looked up from reference TRBV19 and TRBJ2-3, is DGGITQSPKYLFRKEGQNVTLSCEQNLNHDAMYWYRQDPGQGLRLIYYSQIVNDFQKGDIAEGYSVSREKKESFPLTVTSAQKNPTAFYLCASSIDRAGGLTDTQYFGPGTRLTVL.

The V and J genes are TRBV6-5 and TRBJ2-7; 8 bases fit TRBD2. J was trimmed by 4 bases and V by 6 bases; bases with no gene match: 5. The CDR3 has 13 residues. Germline CDR1 is MNHEY and CDR2 is SVGAGI. CDR3 coding DNA: TGTGCCAGCAGGGGAGCGGGGGTTTACGAGCAGTACTTC. It encodes CASRGAGVYEQYF.

The chain carries TRBV6-5 and TRBJ2-3; D is unclear. Trimming took off 6 bases at V and 4 bases at J, with 11 bases between the two ends. The CDR3 is 13 residues long. CDR1 is MNHEY and CDR2 is SVGAGI in the germline V gene. For the CDR3, the DNA is TGTGCCAGCAGGGGCTCGGATCCAGATACGCAGTATTTT. It specifies CASRGSDPDTQYF.

The chain joins TRBV6-6 to TRBJ1-2; TRBD1 aligns across 8 bases. The CDR3 runs 14 residues. Germline V gene lookup returns CDR1 MNHNY and CDR2 SVGAGI (reference sequence). The ends lost 6 bases at V and 2 bases at J; junction bases unmatched: 5. The CDR3 region is CASRPGGFNYGYTF. CDR3 bases: TGTGCCAGCAGACCAGGGGGCTTCAACTATGGCTACACCTTC.

This clone was observed a single time. CDR3 sequence reads: CASSVVGTPNYGYTF. The CDR3 DNA follows: TGTGCCAGCAGCGTAGTCGGGACACCAAACTATGGCTACACCTTC. V and J are TRBV9 and TRBJ1-2; a weak D match, TRBD1 (6 bases). The CDR3 extends over 15 amino acids. Trimming pared 0 bases from V and 2 bases from J, leaving 11 bases between. Germline CDR1 SGDLS, CDR2 YYNGEE.

This clone was counted once. The chain employs TRBV27 and TRBJ2-3, with 8 bases that match TRBD1. Germline V CDR1 and CDR2: MNHEY, SMNVEV (reference sequence). V dropped 1 base and J dropped 5; count of bases not matched to a gene: 8. The CDR3 is 16 residues long. In nucleotides, the CDR3 is TGTGCCAGCAGTTTATTTTACAGGGGGTGGGGAGATACGCAGTATTTT. This encodes CASSLFYRGWGDTQYF.

This chain links TRBV5-1 with TRBJ2-1; 8 bases are shared with TRBD2. The germline gives CDR1 SGHRS, CDR2 YFSETQ. The CDR3 is 17 residues long. Losses at the gene ends were 4 bases for V and 10 bases for J; bases not matched to a gene: 19. CDR3 loop: CASSAGLASTGRREQFF. The DNA for the CDR3 is TGCGCCAGCAGCGCAGGACTAGCCTCCACCGGGCGGAGGGAGCAGTTCTTC.

This sequence joins TRBV7-9 and TRBJ2-4, with D possibly TRBD1 on 5 matching bases. The ends were cut back, 1 base at V and 2 bases at J, with 12 bases in the middle. Per the germline V gene, CDR1 is SEHNR and CDR2 is FQNEAQ (reference sequence). The CDR3 sequence is 16 residues long. Written as DNA, the CDR3 is TGTGCCAGCAGCTTAGGAGCAGGGATCTCCAAAAACATTCAGTACTTC. It is translated as CASSLGAGISKNIQYF. Together with reference TRBV7-9 and TRBJ2-4, the CDR3 gives the full variable domain: DTGVSQNPRHKITKRGQNVTFRCDPISEHNRLYWYRQTLGQGPEFLTYFQNEAQLEKSRLLSDRFSAERPKGSFSTLEIQRTEQGDSAMYLCASSLGAGISKNIQYFGAGTRLSVL.

This chain links TRBV30 with TRBJ1-1; weak D call: TRBD1 (6 bases). Germline CDR1 and CDR2: GTSNPN and SVGIG (reference sequence). This CDR3 contains 14 residues. Trimming cost V 5 bases and J 4 bases, with 17 bases left between them. The CDR3, as DNA: TGTGCCTGGGATCCGGGACAAAGAAGCACTGAAGCTTTCTTT. It encodes CAWDPGQRSTEAFF. The complete variable domain, with remaining parts taken from reference TRBV30 and TRBJ1-1, reads SQTIHQWPATLVQPVGSPLSLECTVEGTSNPNLYWYRQAAGRGLQLLFYSVGIGQISSEVPQNLSASRPQDRQFILSSKKLLLSDSGFYLCAWDPGQRSTEAFFGQGTRLTVV.

In this sample, this clone turned up a few times. This CDR3 is CASSPIGLAGGDEQFF. In DNA form, the CDR3 reads TGTGCCAGCAGTCCCATAGGACTAGCGGGAGGGGATGAGCAGTTCTTC. The rearrangement joins TRBV27 to TRBJ2-1; 15 bases agree with TRBD2. The CDR3 runs to 16 residues. J gave up 8 bases and V 5 bases, and 7 bases lay outside the gene matches. The germline V gene has CDR1 MNHEY and CDR2 SMNVEV (reference sequence).

This CDR3 is CASSSGTLGVYEQYF. The DNA of the CDR3 is TGCGCCAGCAGCTCCGGGACTCTCGGTGTCTACGAGCAGTACTTC. The chain is built from TRBV5-1 and TRBJ2-7; D is perhaps TRBD2 (6 bases). The CDR3 is 15 amino acids. Germline V CDR1 and CDR2: SGHRS, YFSETQ. V lost 3 bases and J 3 bases, leaving 16 bases between the germline ends.

The J gene is TRBJ1-6, the V gene TRBV4-1, with D unclear. The germline gives CDR1 MGHRA, CDR2 YSYEKL. Between the trimmed V and J ends, which lost 3 bases and 7 bases, there was a span of 19 bases. The CDR3 loop spans 17 amino acids. CDR3 amino acids: CASSHRTGSQKNSPLHF. For the CDR3, the DNA is TGCGCCAGCAGCCACCGAACCGGGTCTCAGAAGAATTCACCCCTCCACTTT.

The chain recombines TRBV5-6 with TRBJ2-2, with a weak D call TRBD1 (5 bases). V gave up 0 bases and J gave up 5 bases, with 8 bases separating them. This CDR3 has 14 residues. Germline lookup yields CDR1 SGHDT and CDR2 YYEEEE. The chain's CDR3 is CASSLGGDTGELFF. CDR3 bases: TGTGCCAGCAGCTTGGGGGGCGATACCGGGGAGCTGTTTTTT.

V is TRBV4-3 and J is TRBJ2-7; possible D gene TRBD1, 5 bases. Germline CDR1 reads LGHNA; CDR2 reads YSLEER. Trimming stripped 0 bases from V and 5 bases from J, with 14 bases between. The CDR3 runs to 15 residues. This CDR3 reads CASSQDRQGGDEQYF. The CDR3 region has the DNA TGCGCCAGCAGCCAAGATCGGCAGGGCGGCGACGAGCAGTACTTC.

The rearrangement joins TRBV6-1 to TRBJ1-6; D is possibly TRBD1 (5 bases). The CDR3 extends over 14 amino acids. The V end lost 2 bases, the J end lost 10 bases, and 12 bases lay between the germline ends. Germline V CDR1 and CDR2: MNHNS, SASEGT. This CDR3 reads CASSEPWGYSPLHF. In DNA, the CDR3 is TGTGCCAGCAGTGAACCCTGGGGCTACTCACCCCTCCACTTT.

V is TRBV7-9 and J is TRBJ1-5; TRBD1 might be the D (5 bases). V was shortened by 5 bases and J by 5 bases, with 10 bases between the two germline ends. CDR1 is SEHNR and CDR2 is FQNEAQ in the germline V gene (reference sequence). CDR3 size: 13 residues. The DNA for the CDR3 is TGTGCCAGCAGCACAGACAGTTATCAGCCCCAGCATTTT. Translated: CASSTDSYQPQHF.

This chain connects TRBV7-2 to TRBJ2-1; 9 bases line up with TRBD2. V lost 2 bases to trimming and J lost 1 base; unmatched junction nucleotides: 6. The CDR3 spans 17 residues. Germline-derived CDR1 and CDR2 are SGHTA and FQGNSA. CDR3 sequence reads: CASSLFSGSKSYNEQFF. The CDR3 DNA reads TGTGCCAGCAGCTTATTTAGCGGGAGCAAGTCCTACAATGAGCAGTTCTTC.